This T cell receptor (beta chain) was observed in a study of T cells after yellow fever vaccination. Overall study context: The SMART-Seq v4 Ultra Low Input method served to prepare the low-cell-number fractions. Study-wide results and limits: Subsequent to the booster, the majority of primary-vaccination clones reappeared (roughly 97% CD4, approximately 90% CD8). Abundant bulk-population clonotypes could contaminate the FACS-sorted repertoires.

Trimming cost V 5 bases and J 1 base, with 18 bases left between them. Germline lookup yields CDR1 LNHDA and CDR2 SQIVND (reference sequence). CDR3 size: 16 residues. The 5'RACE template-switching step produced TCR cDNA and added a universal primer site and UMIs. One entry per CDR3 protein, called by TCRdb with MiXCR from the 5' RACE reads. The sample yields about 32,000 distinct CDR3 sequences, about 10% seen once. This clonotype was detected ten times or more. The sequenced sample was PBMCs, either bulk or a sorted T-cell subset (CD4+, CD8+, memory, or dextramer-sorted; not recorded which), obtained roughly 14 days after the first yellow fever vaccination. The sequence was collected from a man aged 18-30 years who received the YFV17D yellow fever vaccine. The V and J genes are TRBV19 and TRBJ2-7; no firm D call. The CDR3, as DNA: TGTGCCAGTAGTCGGGCCTATAGGACGGATTCCTACGAGCAGTACTTC. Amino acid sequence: CASSRAYRTDSYEQYF.